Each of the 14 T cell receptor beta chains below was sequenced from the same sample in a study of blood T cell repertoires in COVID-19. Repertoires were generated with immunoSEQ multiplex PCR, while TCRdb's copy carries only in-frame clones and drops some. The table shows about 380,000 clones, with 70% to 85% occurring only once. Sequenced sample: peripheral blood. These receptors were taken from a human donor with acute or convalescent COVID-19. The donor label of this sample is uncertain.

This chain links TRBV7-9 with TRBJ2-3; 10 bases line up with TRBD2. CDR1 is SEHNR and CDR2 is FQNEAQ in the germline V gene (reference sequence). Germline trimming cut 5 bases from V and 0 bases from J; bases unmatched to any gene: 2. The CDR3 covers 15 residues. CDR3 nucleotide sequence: TGTGCCAGCAGCAAGACTAGCGGGAGCACAGATACGCAGTATTTT. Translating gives CASSKTSGSTDTQYF.

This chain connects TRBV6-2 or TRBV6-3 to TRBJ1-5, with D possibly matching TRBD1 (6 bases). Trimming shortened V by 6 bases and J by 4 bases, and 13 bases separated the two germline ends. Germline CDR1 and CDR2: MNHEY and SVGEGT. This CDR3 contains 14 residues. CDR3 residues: CASSPTGNNQPQHF. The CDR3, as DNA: TGTGCCAGCAGCCCAACAGGGAATAATCAGCCCCAGCATTTT.

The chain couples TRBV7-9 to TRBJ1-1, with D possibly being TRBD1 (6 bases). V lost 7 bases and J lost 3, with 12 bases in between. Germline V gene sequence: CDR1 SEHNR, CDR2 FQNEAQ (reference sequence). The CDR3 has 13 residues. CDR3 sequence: CASTLQGYTEAFF. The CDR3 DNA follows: TGTGCCAGCACCCTTCAGGGGTACACTGAAGCTTTCTTT.

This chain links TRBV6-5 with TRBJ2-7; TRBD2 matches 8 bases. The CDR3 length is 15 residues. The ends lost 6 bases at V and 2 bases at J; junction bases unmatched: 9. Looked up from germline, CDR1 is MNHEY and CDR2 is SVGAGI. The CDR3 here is CASRLSGRFPYEQYF. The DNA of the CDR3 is TGTGCCAGCAGACTAAGCGGGAGATTTCCCTACGAGCAGTACTTC.

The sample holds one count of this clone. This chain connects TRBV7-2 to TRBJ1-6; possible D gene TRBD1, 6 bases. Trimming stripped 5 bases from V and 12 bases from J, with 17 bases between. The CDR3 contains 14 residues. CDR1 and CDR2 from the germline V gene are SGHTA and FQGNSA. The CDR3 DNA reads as TGTGCCAGCAGCCAGACAGGATCCCGTGGACCCCTCCACTTT. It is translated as CASSQTGSRGPLHF.

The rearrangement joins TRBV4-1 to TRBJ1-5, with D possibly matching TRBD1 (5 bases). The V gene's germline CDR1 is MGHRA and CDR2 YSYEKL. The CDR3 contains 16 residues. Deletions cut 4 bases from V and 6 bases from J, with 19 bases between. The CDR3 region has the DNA TGCGCCAGCAGCCGGGGCGCGGTGGTAGGCTCTCAGCCCCAGCATTTT. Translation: CASSRGAVVGSQPQHF.

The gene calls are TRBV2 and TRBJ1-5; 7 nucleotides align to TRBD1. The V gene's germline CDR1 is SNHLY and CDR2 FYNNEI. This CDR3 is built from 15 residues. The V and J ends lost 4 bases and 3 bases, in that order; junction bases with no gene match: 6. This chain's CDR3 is CASSAGQLLNQPQHF. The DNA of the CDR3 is TGTGCCAGCAGTGCGGGACAGCTACTCAATCAGCCCCAGCATTTT.

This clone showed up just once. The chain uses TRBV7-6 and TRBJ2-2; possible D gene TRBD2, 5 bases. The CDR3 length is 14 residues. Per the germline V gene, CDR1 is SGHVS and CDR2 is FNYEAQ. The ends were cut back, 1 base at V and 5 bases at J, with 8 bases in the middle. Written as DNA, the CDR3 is TGTGCCAGCAGCTTAGGTGGGAGTACCGGGGAGCTGTTTTTT. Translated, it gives CASSLGGSTGELFF. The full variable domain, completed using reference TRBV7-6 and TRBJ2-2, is GAGVSQSPRYKVTKRGQDVALRCDPISGHVSLYWYRQALGQGPEFLTYFNYEAQQDKSGLPNDRFSAERPEGSISTLTIQRTEQRDSAMYRCASSLGGSTGELFFGEGSRLTVL.

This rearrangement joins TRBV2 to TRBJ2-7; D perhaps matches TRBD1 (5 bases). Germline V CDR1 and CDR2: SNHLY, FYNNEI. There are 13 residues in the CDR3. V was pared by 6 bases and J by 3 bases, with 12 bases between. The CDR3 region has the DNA TGTGCCAGCAGCTCGACAGCTTTCTACGAGCAGTACTTC. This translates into CASSSTAFYEQYF.

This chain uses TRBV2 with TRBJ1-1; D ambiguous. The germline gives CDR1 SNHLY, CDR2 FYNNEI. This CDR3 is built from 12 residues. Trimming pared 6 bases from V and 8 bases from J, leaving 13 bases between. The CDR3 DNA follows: TGTGCCAGCAGCGAACAGCGTCTCGAAGCTTTCTTT. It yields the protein CASSEQRLEAFF.

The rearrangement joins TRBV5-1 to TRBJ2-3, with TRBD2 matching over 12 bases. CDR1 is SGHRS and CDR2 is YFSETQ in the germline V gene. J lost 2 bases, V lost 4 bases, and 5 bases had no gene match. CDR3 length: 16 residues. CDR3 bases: TGCGCCAGCAGCCAACTAGCGGGGGGCTACACAGATACGCAGTATTTT. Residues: CASSQLAGGYTDTQYF.

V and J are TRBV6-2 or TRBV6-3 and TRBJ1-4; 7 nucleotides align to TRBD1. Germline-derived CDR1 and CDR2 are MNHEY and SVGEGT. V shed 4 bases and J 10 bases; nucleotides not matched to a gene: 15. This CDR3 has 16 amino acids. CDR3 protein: CASSWRTGSMIGKLFF. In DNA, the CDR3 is TGTGCCAGCAGTTGGCGGACAGGTTCAATGATTGGAAAACTGTTTTTT.

CDR3 region: CASRSGGTGAYEQYF. DNA of the CDR3: TGTGCCAGTAGATCCGGAGGGACAGGGGCCTACGAGCAGTACTTC. V gene TRBV19 combines with J gene TRBJ2-7; 10 positions agree with TRBD1. CDR1 and CDR2 (germline): LNHDA, SQIVND (reference sequence). CDR3 length equals 15 residues. V lost 6 bases, J lost 2 bases, and 7 bases stayed unmatched.

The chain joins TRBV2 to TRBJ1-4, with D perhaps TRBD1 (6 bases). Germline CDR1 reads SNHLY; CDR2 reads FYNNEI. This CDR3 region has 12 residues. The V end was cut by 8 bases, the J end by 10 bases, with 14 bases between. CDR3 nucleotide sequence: TGTGCCAGCGGGGGCCAGCCGGGAAAACTGTTTTTT. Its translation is CASGGQPGKLFF.